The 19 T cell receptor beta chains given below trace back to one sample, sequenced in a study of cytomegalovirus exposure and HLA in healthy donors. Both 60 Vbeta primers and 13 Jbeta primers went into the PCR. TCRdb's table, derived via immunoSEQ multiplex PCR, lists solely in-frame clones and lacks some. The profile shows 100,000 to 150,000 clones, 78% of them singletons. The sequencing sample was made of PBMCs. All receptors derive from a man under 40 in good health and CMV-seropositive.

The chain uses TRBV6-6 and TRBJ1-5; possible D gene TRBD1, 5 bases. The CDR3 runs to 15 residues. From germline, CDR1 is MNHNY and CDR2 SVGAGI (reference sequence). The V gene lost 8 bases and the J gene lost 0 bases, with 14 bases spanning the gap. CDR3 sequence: CASRTGGYSNQPQHF. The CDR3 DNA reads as TGTGCCAGCCGGACCGGGGGTTATAGCAATCAGCCCCAGCATTTT.

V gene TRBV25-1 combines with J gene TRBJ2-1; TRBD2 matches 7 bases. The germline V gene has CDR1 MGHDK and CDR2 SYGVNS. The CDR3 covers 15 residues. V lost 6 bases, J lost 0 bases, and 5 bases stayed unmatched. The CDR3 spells CASSGGFSSYNEQFF. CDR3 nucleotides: TGTGCCAGCAGCGGGGGGTTCAGCTCCTACAATGAGCAGTTCTTC.

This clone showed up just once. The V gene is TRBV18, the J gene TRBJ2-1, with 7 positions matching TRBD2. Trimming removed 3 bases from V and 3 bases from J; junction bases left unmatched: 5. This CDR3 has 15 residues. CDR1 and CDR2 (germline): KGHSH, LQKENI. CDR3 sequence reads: CASSPGSGIYNEQFF. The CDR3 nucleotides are TGTGCCAGCTCACCTGGAAGCGGGATCTACAATGAGCAGTTCTTC. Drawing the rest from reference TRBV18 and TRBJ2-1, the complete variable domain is NAGVMQNPRHLVRRRGQEARLRCSPMKGHSHVYWYRQLPEEGLKFMVYLQKENIIDESGMPKERFSAEFPKEGPSILRIQQVVRGDSAAYFCASSPGSGIYNEQFFGPGTRLTVL.

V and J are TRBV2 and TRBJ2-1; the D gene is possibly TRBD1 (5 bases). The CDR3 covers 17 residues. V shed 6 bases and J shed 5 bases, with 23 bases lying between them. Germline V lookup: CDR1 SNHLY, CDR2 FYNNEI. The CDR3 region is CASRFRQGSIGDNEQFF. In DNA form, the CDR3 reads TGTGCCAGCAGATTCCGTCAGGGATCGATTGGGGACAATGAGCAGTTCTTC.

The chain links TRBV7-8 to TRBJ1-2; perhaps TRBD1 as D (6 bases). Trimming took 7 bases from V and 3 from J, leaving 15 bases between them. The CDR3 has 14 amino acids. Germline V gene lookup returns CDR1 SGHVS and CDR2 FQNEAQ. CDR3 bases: TGTGCCAGCATGAGACAGGCTGGGGACTATGGCTACACCTTC. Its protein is CASMRQAGDYGYTF.

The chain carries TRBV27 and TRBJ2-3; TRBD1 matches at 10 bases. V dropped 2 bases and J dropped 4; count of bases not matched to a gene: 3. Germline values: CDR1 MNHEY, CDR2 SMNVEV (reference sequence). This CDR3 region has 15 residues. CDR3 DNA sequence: TGTGCCAGCAGTTTAAGGACAGGGGGTCCAGATACGCAGTATTTT. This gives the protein CASSLRTGGPDTQYF.

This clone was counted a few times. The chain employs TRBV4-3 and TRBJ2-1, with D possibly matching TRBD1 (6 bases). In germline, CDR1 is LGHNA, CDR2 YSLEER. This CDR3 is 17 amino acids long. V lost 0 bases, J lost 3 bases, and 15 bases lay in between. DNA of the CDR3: TGCGCCAGCAGCCAAGAACGGACAGTGGGGGACTACAATGAGCAGTTCTTC. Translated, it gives CASSQERTVGDYNEQFF.

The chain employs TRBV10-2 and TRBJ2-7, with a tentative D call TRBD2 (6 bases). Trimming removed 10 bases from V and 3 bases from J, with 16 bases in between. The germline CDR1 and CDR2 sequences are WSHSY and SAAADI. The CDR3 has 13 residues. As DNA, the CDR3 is TGCGCCACCTCGAGGAGGGATTACTACGAGCAGTACTTC. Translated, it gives CATSRRDYYEQYF.

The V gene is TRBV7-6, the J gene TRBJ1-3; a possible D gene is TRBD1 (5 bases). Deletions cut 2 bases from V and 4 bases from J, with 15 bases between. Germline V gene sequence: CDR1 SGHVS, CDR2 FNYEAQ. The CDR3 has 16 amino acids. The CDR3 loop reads CASSLSWSRAGNTIYF. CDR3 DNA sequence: TGTGCCAGCAGCTTATCATGGTCCAGGGCAGGAAACACCATATATTTT. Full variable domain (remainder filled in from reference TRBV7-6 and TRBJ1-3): GAGVSQSPRYKVTKRGQDVALRCDPISGHVSLYWYRQALGQGPEFLTYFNYEAQQDKSGLPNDRFSAERPEGSISTLTIQRTEQRDSAMYRCASSLSWSRAGNTIYFGEGSWLTVV.

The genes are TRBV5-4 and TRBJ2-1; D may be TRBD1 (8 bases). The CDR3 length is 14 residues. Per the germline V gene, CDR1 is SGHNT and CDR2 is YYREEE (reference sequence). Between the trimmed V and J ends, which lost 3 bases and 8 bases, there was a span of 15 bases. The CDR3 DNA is TGTGCCAGCAGCTCACAGGGGGGGTCGGATGAGCAGTTCTTC. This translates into CASSSQGGSDEQFF.

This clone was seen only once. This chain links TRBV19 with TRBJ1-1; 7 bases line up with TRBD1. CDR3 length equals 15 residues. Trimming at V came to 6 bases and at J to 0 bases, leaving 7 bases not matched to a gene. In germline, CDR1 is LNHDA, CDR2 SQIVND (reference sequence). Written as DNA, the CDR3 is TGTGCCAGTAGCAACTGGGACAGCCTGAACACTGAAGCTTTCTTT. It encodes CASSNWDSLNTEAFF. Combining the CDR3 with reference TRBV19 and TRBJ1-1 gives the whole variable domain DGGITQSPKYLFRKEGQNVTLSCEQNLNHDAMYWYRQDPGQGLRLIYYSQIVNDFQKGDIAEGYSVSREKKESFPLTVTSAQKNPTAFYLCASSNWDSLNTEAFFGQGTRLTVV.

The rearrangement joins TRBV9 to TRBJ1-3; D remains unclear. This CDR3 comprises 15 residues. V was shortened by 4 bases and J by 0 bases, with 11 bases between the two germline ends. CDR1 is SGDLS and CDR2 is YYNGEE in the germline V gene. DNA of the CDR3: TGTGCCAGCAGCAGAGAGGCCAGCTCTGGAAACACCATATATTTT. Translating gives CASSREASSGNTIYF.

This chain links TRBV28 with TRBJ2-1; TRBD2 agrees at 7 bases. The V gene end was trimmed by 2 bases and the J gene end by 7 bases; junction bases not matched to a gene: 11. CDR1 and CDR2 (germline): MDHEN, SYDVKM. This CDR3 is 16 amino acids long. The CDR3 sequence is CASSLRRGEVGNEQFF. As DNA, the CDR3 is TGTGCCAGCAGTTTACGCCGGGGGGAGGTTGGGAATGAGCAGTTCTTC.

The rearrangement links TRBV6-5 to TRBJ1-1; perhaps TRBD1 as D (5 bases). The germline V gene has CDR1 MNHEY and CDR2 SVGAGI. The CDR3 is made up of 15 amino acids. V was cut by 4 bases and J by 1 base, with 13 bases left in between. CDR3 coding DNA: TGTGCCAGCAGTTCGCCAGGGTTTCCGAACACTGAAGCTTTCTTT. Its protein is CASSSPGFPNTEAFF.

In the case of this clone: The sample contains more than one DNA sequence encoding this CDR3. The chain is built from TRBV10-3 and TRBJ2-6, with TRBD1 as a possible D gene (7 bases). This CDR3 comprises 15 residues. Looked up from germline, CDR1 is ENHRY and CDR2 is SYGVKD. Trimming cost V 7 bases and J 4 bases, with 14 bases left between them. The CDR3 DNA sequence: TGTGCCATCACGGCGGGACAGACGGGGGCCAACGTCCTGACTTTC. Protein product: CAITAGQTGANVLTF.

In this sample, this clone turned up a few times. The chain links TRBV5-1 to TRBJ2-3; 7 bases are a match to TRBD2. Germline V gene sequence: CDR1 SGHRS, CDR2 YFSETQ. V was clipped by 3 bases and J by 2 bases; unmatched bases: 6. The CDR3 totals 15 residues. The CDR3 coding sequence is TGCGCCAGCAGCTCCGGGACTACGTTCACAGATACGCAGTATTTT. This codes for CASSSGTTFTDTQYF.

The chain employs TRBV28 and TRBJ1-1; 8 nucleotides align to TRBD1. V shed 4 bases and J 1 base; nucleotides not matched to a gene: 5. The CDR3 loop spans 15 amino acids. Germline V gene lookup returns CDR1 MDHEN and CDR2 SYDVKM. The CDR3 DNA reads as TGTGCCAGCAGTTCACCCGGGACAGGGAACACTGAAGCTTTCTTT. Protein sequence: CASSSPGTGNTEAFF.

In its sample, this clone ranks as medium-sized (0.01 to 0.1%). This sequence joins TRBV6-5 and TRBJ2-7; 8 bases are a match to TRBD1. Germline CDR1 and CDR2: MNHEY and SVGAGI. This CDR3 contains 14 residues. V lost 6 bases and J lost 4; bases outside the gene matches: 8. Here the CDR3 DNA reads TGTGCCAGCAGCCCTGGACAGGGTGTGTACGAGCAGTACTTC. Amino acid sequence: CASSPGQGVYEQYF.

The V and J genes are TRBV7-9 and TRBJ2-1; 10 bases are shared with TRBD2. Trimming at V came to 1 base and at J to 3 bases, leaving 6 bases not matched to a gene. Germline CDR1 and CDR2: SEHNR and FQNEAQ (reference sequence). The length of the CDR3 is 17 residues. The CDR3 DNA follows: TGTGCCAGCAGCTTAGAAGGGCTAGCGGGAGTCTACAATGAGCAGTTCTTC. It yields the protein CASSLEGLAGVYNEQFF.